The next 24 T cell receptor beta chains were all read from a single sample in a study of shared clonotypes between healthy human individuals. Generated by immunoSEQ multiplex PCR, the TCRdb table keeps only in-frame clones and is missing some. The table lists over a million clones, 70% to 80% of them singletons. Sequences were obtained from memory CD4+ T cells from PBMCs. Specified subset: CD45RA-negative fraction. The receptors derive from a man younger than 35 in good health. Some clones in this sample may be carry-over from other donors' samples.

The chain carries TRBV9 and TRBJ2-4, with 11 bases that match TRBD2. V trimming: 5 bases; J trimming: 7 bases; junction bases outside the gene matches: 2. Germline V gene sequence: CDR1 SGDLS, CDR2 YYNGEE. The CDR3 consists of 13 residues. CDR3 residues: CASSTSGSNIQYF. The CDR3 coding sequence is TGTGCCAGCAGTACTAGCGGGAGTAACATTCAGTACTTC.

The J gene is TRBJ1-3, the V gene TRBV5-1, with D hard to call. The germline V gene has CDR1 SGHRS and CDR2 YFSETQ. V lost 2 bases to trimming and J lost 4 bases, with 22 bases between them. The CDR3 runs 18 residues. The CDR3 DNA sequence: TGCGCCAGCAGCTTATGGGTCCCACAGCCTGCGGCCGGAAACACCATATATTTT. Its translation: CASSLWVPQPAAGNTIYF.

The CDR3 DNA sequence: TGTGCCAGTAGTTCGGGGGAGTTTGACAAAAACATTCAGTACTTC. Its protein product is CASSSGEFDKNIQYF. The rearrangement uses TRBV19 and TRBJ2-4; tentatively, D is TRBD2 (6 bases). The CDR3 is made up of 15 amino acids. V was pared by 5 bases and J by 3 bases, with 14 bases between. From germline, CDR1 is LNHDA and CDR2 SQIVND (reference sequence).

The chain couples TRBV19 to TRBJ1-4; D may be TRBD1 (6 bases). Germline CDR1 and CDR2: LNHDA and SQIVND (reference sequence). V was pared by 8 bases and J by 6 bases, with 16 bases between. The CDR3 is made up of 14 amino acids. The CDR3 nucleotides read TGTGCCAGTTCTAACAGGGCCGGATATGAAAAACTGTTTTTT. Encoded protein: CASSNRAGYEKLFF.

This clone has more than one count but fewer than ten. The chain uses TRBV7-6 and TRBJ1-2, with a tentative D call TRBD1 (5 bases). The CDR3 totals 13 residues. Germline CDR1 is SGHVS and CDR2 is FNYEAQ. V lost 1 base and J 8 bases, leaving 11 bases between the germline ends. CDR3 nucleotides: TGTGCCAGCAGCTTAGGGGAGGGGCTGGGCTACACCTTC. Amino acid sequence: CASSLGEGLGYTF.

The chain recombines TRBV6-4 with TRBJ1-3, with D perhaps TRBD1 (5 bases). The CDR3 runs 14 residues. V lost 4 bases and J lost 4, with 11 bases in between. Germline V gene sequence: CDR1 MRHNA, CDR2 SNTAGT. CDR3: CASSGQGSGNTIYF. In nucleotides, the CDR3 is TGTGCCAGCAGTGGGCAGGGATCAGGAAACACCATATATTTT.

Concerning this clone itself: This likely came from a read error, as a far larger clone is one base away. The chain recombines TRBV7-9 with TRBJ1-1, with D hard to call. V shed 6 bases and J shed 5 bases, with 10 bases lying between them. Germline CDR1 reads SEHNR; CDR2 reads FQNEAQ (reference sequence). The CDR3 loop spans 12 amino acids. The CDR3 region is CASSHPGTEAFF. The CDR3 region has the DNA TGTGCCAGCAGTCATCCGGGGACTGAAGCTTTCTTT.

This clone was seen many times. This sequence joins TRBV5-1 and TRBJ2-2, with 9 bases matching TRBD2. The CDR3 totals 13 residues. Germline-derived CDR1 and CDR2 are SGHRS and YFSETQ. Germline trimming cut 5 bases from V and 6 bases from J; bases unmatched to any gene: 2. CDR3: CASRLAGSGELFF. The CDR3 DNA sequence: TGCGCCAGCAGACTAGCGGGCTCCGGGGAGCTGTTTTTT.

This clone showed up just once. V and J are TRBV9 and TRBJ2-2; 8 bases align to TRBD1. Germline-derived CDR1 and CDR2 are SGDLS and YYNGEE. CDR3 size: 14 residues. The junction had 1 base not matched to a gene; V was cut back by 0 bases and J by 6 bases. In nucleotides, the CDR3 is TGTGCCAGCAGCGTAGTACAGGGGGCCGGGGAGCTGTTTTTT. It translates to CASSVVQGAGELFF.

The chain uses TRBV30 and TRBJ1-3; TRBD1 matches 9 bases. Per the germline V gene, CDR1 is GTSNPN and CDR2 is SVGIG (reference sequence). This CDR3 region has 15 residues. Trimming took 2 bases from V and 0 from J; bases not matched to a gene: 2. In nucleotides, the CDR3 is TGTGCCTGGAGTACAGGGGGCTTCTCTGGAAACACCATATATTTT. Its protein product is CAWSTGGFSGNTIYF.

The CDR3 loop reads CASSDRSSGYSNQPQHF. In nucleotides, the CDR3 is TGTGCCAGCAGTGATAGATCCTCAGGGTATAGCAATCAGCCCCAGCATTTT. V is TRBV6-1 and J is TRBJ1-5; D is possibly TRBD1 (5 bases). Trimming took 3 bases from V and 0 from J, leaving 15 bases between them. Germline CDR1 MNHNS, CDR2 SASEGT. The CDR3 sequence is 17 residues long.

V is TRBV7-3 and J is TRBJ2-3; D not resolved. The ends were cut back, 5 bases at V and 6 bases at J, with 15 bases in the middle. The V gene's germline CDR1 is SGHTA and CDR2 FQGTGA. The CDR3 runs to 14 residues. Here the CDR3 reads CASSPGPGHDTQYF. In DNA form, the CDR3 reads TGTGCCAGCAGCCCTGGACCAGGCCATGATACGCAGTATTTT.

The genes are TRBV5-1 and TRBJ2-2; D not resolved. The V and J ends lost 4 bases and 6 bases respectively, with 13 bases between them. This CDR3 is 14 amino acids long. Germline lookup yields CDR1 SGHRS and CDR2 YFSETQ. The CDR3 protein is CASSQINLPGELFF. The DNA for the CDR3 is TGCGCCAGCAGCCAAATTAACTTACCCGGGGAGCTGTTTTTT.

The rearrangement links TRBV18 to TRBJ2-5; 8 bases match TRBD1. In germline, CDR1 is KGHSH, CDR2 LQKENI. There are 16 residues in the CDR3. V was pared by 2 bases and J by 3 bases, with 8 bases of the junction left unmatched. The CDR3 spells CASSPGGRGLEETQYF. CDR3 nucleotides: TGTGCCAGCTCACCAGGGGGCAGGGGGCTGGAAGAGACCCAGTACTTC.

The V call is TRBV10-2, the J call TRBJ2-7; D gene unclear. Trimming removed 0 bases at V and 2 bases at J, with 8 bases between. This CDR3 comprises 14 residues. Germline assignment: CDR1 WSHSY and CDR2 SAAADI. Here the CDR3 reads CASSESYPAYEQYF. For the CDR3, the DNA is TGCGCCAGCAGTGAGTCGTACCCAGCCTACGAGCAGTACTTC.

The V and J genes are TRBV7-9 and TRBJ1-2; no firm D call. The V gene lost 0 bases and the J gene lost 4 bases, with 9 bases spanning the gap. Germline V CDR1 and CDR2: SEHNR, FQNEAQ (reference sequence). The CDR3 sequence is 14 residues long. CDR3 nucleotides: TGTGCCAGCAGCTTAGCGCGATTCGGCTATGGCTACACCTTC. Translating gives CASSLARFGYGYTF.

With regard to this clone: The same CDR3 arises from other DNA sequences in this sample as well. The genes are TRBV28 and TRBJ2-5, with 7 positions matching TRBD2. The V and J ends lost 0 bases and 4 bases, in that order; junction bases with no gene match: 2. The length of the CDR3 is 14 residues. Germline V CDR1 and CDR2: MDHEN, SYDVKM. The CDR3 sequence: CASSLWGGRETQYF. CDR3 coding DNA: TGTGCCAGCAGTTTATGGGGGGGGAGAGAGACCCAGTACTTC.

The CDR3 bases are TGTGCCAGCAGGGCGAGGACTAGCGGTTACGAGCAGTACTTC. Translated: CASRARTSGYEQYF. The J gene is TRBJ2-7, the V gene TRBV2, with 10 bases aligning to TRBD2. The V gene end was trimmed by 6 bases and the J gene end by 4 bases; junction bases not matched to a gene: 6. Germline values: CDR1 SNHLY, CDR2 FYNNEI. The CDR3 covers 14 residues. Using reference TRBV2 and TRBJ2-7 for the parts outside the CDR3, the full variable domain is EPEVTQTPSHQVTQMGQEVILRCVPISNHLYFYWYRQILGQKVEFLVSFYNNEISEKSEIFDDQFSVERPDGSNFTLKIRSTKLEDSAMYFCASRARTSGYEQYFGPGTRLTVT.

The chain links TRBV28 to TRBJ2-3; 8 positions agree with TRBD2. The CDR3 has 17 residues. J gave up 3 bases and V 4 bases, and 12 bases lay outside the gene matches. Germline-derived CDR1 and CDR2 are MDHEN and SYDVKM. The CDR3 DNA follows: TGTGCCAGCAGTTCGCCTTTGTACGGGAGGGGGACAGATACGCAGTATTTT. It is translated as CASSSPLYGRGTDTQYF.

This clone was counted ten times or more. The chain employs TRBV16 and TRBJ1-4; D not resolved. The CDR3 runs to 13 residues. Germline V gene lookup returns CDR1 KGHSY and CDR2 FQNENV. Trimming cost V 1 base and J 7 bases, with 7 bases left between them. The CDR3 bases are TGTGCCAGCAGCCAATTCTATACTGAAAAACTGTTTTTT. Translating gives CASSQFYTEKLFF.

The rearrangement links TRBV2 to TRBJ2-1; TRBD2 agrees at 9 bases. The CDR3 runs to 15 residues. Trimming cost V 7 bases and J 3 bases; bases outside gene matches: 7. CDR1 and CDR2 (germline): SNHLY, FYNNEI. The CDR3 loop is CASNKIAGDYNEQFF. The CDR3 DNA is TGTGCCAGCAATAAAATAGCGGGAGACTACAATGAGCAGTTCTTC.

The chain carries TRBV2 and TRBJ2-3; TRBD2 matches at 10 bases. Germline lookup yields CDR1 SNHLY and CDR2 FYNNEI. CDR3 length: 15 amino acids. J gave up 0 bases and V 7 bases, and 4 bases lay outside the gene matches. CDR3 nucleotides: TGTGCCAGCACTACTAGCGGGGTTAGCACAGATACGCAGTATTTT. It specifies CASTTSGVSTDTQYF.

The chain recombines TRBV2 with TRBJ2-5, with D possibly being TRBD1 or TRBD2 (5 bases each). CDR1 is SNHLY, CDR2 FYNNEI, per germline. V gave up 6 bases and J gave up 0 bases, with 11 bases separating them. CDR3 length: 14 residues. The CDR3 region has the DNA TGTGCCAGCAGGGGACGACAAGACCAAGAGACCCAGTACTTC. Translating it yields CASRGRQDQETQYF.

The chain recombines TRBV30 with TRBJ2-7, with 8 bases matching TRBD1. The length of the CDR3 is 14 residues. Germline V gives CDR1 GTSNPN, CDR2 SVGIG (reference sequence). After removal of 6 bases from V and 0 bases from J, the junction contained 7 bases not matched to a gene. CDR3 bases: TGTGCCTGTCGGGGACAGGCGAGCTCCTACGAGCAGTACTTC. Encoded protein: CACRGQASSYEQYF. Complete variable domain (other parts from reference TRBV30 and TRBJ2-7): SQTIHQWPATLVQPVGSPLSLECTVEGTSNPNLYWYRQAAGRGLQLLFYSVGIGQISSEVPQNLSASRPQDRQFILSSKKLLLSDSGFYLCACRGQASSYEQYFGPGTRLTVT.